This T cell receptor (beta chain) stems from a study of beta chain features in type 1 diabetes. Study results and limitations: Shorter TCRB CDR3s, moderately but significantly so, marked every one of the four CD4+ subsets in Type 1 diabetes patients.

Via CD45RO/CCR7/CD25/CD127/CD95/CD27, cells of the CD4+ naive, central memory, regulatory and stem cell-like memory subsets were sorted. This CDR3 is built from 14 residues. The V segment lost 2 bases and the J segment 2 bases; nucleotides outside the gene matches: 2. Germline V gene lookup returns CDR1 SGDLS and CDR2 YYNGEE. The whole isolated RNA underwent reverse transcription, so sequencing captured expressed TCRB transcripts. Profiling relied on immunoSEQ multiplex PCR, and the TCRdb table lists in-frame clones only, not all of them. In the table there are 310,000 or so clones, approximately 10% of which are singletons. This clone was observed a few times. The antigen is not known.

This chain uses TRBV9 with TRBJ2-3; 7 bases are a match to TRBD2. This TCR derives from a man aged 30 to 39 with type 1 diabetes. The specimen sequenced was central memory CD4+ T cells from blood. The CDR3 sequence is CASSVRGTTDTQYF. Here the CDR3 DNA reads TGTGCCAGCAGCGTGCGGGGGACCACAGATACGCAGTATTTT.